Listed below are T cell receptor beta chains from one sample, sequenced in a study of blood T cell repertoires in COVID-19. The protocol was immunoSEQ multiplex PCR, while the TCRdb copy is restricted to in-frame clones and leaves out a portion. The data contain fewer than 120,000 clones, more than 75% of them singletons. The material sequenced was peripheral blood. Every receptor here comes from a woman between 50 and 59 years old with acute or convalescent COVID-19. Each CDR3 is given with its conserved first and last residue. Each record gives: V gene, clone size, J gene, D gene, CDR3 DNA, CDR3 protein. D genes are given only for firm matches. Clone size is given for some rows only: seen once, a few or many times, or a class if the clone is expanded.

v_call: TRBV19; clone_size: -; j_call: TRBJ1-5; d_call: -; cdr3_nt: TGTGCCAGTAGGTTGGGGGGGACCGAAAATCAGCCCCAGCATTTT; cdr3_aa: CASRLGGTENQPQHF
v_call: TRBV15; clone_size: once; j_call: TRBJ1-4; d_call: TRBD1; cdr3_nt: TGTGCCACCAGCAGAGATGCACGGACAGGGGGAAATGAAAAACTGTTTTTT; cdr3_aa: CATSRDARTGGNEKLFF
v_call: TRBV7-9; clone_size: -; j_call: TRBJ2-7; d_call: -; cdr3_nt: TGTGCCAGCAGCTTGCTTTCTGTTGGCGCGGGGCAGTACTTC; cdr3_aa: CASSLLSVGAGQYF
v_call: TRBV18; clone_size: -; j_call: TRBJ2-7; d_call: -; cdr3_nt: TGTGCCAGCTCACTGGGCGAGCGGGCCTCCTACGAGCAGTACTTC; cdr3_aa: CASSLGERASYEQYF
v_call: TRBV6-1; clone_size: -; j_call: TRBJ1-1; d_call: -; cdr3_nt: TGTGCCAGCAGTGAAGGTGGGGGGAGTACTGAAGCTTTCTTT; cdr3_aa: CASSEGGGSTEAFF
v_call: TRBV7-8; clone_size: -; j_call: TRBJ1-4; d_call: -; cdr3_nt: TGTGCCAGCAGCTACGGTTCAACTAATGAAAAACTGTTTTTT; cdr3_aa: CASSYGSTNEKLFF
v_call: TRBV19; clone_size: -; j_call: TRBJ1-2; d_call: -; cdr3_nt: TGTGCCAGTAGGTCGACCGGGCCCGATAAGGGGTATGGCTACACCTTC; cdr3_aa: CASRSTGPDKGYGYTF
v_call: TRBV5-1; clone_size: -; j_call: TRBJ1-3; d_call: -; cdr3_nt: TGCGCCAGCAGCTTAGGGGGGGCCGAAAACACCATATATTTT; cdr3_aa: CASSLGGAENTIYF
v_call: TRBV11-2; clone_size: -; j_call: TRBJ2-7; d_call: -; cdr3_nt: TGTGCCAGCAGCCCCTTGGTACAGCCCCGCGTCGAGCAGTACTTC; cdr3_aa: CASSPLVQPRVEQYF
v_call: TRBV9; clone_size: -; j_call: TRBJ2-3; d_call: TRBD2; cdr3_nt: TGTGCCAGCAGCGTAGATGGGCGGAGGGCTAGCGGGAGTACAGATACGCAGTATTTT; cdr3_aa: CASSVDGRRASGSTDTQYF
v_call: TRBV5-1; clone_size: -; j_call: TRBJ2-7; d_call: -; cdr3_nt: TGCGCCAGCAGCTGGACGCTAGGCGGGGAGCAGTACTTC; cdr3_aa: CASSWTLGGEQYF
v_call: TRBV27; clone_size: -; j_call: TRBJ1-5; d_call: TRBD1; cdr3_nt: TGTGCCAGCAGTTTAGGACAGGGGGCGCATCAGCCCCAGCATTTT; cdr3_aa: CASSLGQGAHQPQHF
v_call: TRBV27; clone_size: -; j_call: TRBJ1-2; d_call: -; cdr3_nt: TGTGCCAGCAGTTTACTAGGGAGTTATGGCTACACCTTC; cdr3_aa: CASSLLGSYGYTF
v_call: TRBV2; clone_size: -; j_call: TRBJ1-4; d_call: TRBD1; cdr3_nt: TGTGCCAGCGGCAGACAGGGGGCTGGAGAAAAACTGTTTTTT; cdr3_aa: CASGRQGAGEKLFF
v_call: TRBV7-9; clone_size: -; j_call: TRBJ2-5; d_call: TRBD2; cdr3_nt: TGTGCCAGCAGCTTAACGTCTAGCGGGATAGGTGAGACCCAGTACTTC; cdr3_aa: CASSLTSSGIGETQYF
v_call: TRBV16; clone_size: -; j_call: TRBJ1-2; d_call: TRBD1; cdr3_nt: TGTGCCAGCAGCCAAACACAGGGGCTCTATGGCTACACCTTC; cdr3_aa: CASSQTQGLYGYTF
v_call: TRBV4-2; clone_size: -; j_call: TRBJ2-3; d_call: TRBD2; cdr3_nt: TGTGCCAGCAGAGGGGGACTAGCGGGAGTCCAGCGGTCAGATACGCAGTATTTT; cdr3_aa: CASRGGLAGVQRSDTQYF
v_call: TRBV11-2; clone_size: -; j_call: TRBJ2-5; d_call: TRBD1; cdr3_nt: TGTGCCAGCAGCAAAGCGGGACAGGGGGGTGTATTAGCTGAGACCCAGTACTTC; cdr3_aa: CASSKAGQGGVLAETQYF
v_call: TRBV6-6; clone_size: -; j_call: TRBJ1-4; d_call: TRBD1; cdr3_nt: TGTGCCAGCAGAGAAACAGGGGTTCTTGGAAAACTGTTTTTT; cdr3_aa: CASRETGVLGKLFF
v_call: TRBV7-9; clone_size: -; j_call: TRBJ1-4; d_call: TRBD1; cdr3_nt: TGTGCCAGCAGCTCGCCGGGACAGGGGGAGGAAAAACTGTTTTTT; cdr3_aa: CASSSPGQGEEKLFF
v_call: TRBV5-1; clone_size: -; j_call: TRBJ2-7; d_call: TRBD2; cdr3_nt: TGCGCCAGCAGCTCCGTCTATGCTAGCGGTAGGGACGAGCAGTACTTC; cdr3_aa: CASSSVYASGRDEQYF
v_call: TRBV29-1; clone_size: -; j_call: TRBJ2-7; d_call: -; cdr3_nt: TGCAGCGTTGAAGATCGCCTATACGAGCAGTACTTC; cdr3_aa: CSVEDRLYEQYF
v_call: TRBV7-2; clone_size: -; j_call: TRBJ1-3; d_call: -; cdr3_nt: TGTGCCAGCAGCTTTGGAAGTAGCACTGGAAACACCATATATTTT; cdr3_aa: CASSFGSSTGNTIYF
v_call: TRBV5-1; clone_size: -; j_call: TRBJ2-1; d_call: TRBD2; cdr3_nt: TGCGCCAGCAGTTTAAGCCTACTAGCGGGAGTCTTTGGTGAGCAGTTCTTC; cdr3_aa: CASSLSLLAGVFGEQFF
v_call: TRBV7-2; clone_size: -; j_call: TRBJ1-6; d_call: TRBD1; cdr3_nt: TGTGCCAGCAGCCTACTTGGGACAGGGGGTTCACCCCTCCACTTT; cdr3_aa: CASSLLGTGGSPLHF
v_call: TRBV19; clone_size: -; j_call: TRBJ1-4; d_call: -; cdr3_nt: TGTGCCAGTAGTCCGGGGGGCCCACCTAATGAAAAACTGTTTTTT; cdr3_aa: CASSPGGPPNEKLFF
v_call: TRBV6-2/TRBV6-3; clone_size: few; j_call: TRBJ2-4; d_call: -; cdr3_nt: TGTGCCAGCAGTTATCCTGCAGACATTCAGTACTTC; cdr3_aa: CASSYPADIQYF
v_call: TRBV19; clone_size: -; j_call: TRBJ1-6; d_call: -; cdr3_nt: TGTGCCAGTAGTATCGAGGGGGATAATTCACCCCTCCACTTT; cdr3_aa: CASSIEGDNSPLHF
v_call: TRBV19; clone_size: -; j_call: TRBJ2-2; d_call: -; cdr3_nt: TGTGCCAGTAGTACGACAGGCACCGGGGAGCTGTTTTTT; cdr3_aa: CASSTTGTGELFF
v_call: TRBV5-4; clone_size: -; j_call: TRBJ2-2; d_call: TRBD2; cdr3_nt: TGTGCCAGCAGCCGTCGTCGACTAGCGGGCCAGACCGGGGAGCTGTTTTTT; cdr3_aa: CASSRRRLAGQTGELFF
v_call: TRBV3-1/TRBV3-2; clone_size: -; j_call: TRBJ1-5; d_call: -; cdr3_nt: TGTGCCAGCGGAACAGGGACGGTCAATCAGCCCCAGCATTTT; cdr3_aa: CASGTGTVNQPQHF
v_call: TRBV28; clone_size: -; j_call: TRBJ2-7; d_call: -; cdr3_nt: TGTGCCAGCAGGCGAGACAAACCCTACGAGCAGTACTTC; cdr3_aa: CASRRDKPYEQYF